The source of this TCR beta chain is a study of blood T cell repertoires in COVID-19. Germline V CDR1 and CDR2: SGHAT, FQNNGV. J lost 8 bases, V lost 5 bases, and 7 bases had no gene match. The CDR3 is made up of 15 amino acids. Assay used: immunoSEQ multiplex PCR; TCRdb lists only in-frame clones, some missing. In the table there are a few hundred thousand clones, more than 75% of which are singletons. The clonotype originates from a woman aged 25 to 45 who had recovered from COVID-19. The chain uses TRBV11-2 and TRBJ1-6; the match to TRBD1 covers 9 bases. The material sequenced was PBMCs or T cells enriched from blood (not recorded which). CDR3: CASSLSGQGYSPLHF. The CDR3 DNA reads as TGTGCCAGCAGCCTCTCGGGACAGGGATATTCACCCCTCCACTTT.